These T cell receptor beta chains were read from a single sample in a study of T cells in Graves' hyperthyroidism and ophthalmopathy. Each CDR3 protein gets one entry after TCRdb re-called the multiplex PCR reads with MiXCR. Of 480,000 or so distinct CDR3 sequences in the sample, over 35% are singletons; the top ten hold around 47%. Material for sequencing was peripheral blood or thyroid tissue (not recorded which). The receptors originated from an adult woman with Graves' disease, either hyperthyroidism or ophthalmopathy (not recorded which). Both conserved end residues are part of each CDR3. Fields, in order: V gene, D gene, J gene, clone size, CDR3 protein, CDR3 DNA. The D gene is left open where the match is weak. Rows may omit the clone size; those that give it use once, few, many or a size class.

TRBV20-1	-	TRBJ2-7	many	CSARDSRSEQYF	TGCAGTGCTAGAGATTCGCGGTCCGAGCAGTACTTC
TRBV5-1	-	TRBJ1-1	-	CASSLTGKGEAFF	TGCGCCAGCAGCTTAACAGGGAAAGGTGAAGCTTTCTTT
TRBV7-9	-	TRBJ1-5	many	CASSLVGDNQPQHF	TGTGCCAGCAGCTTAGTAGGGGACAATCAGCCCCAGCATTTT
TRBV20-1	-	TRBJ1-4	-	CSATVQGEGNEKLFF	TGCAGTGCTACCGTTCAGGGTGAGGGTAATGAAAAACTGTTTTTT
TRBV20-1	-	TRBJ2-3	-	CSASLGAADTQYF	TGCAGTGCTAGCCTAGGGGCGGCAGATACGCAGTATTTT
TRBV7-9	-	TRBJ1-2	-	CASSRLGLYGYTF	TGTGCCAGCAGCCGTCTGGGCCTCTATGGCTACACCTTC
TRBV20-1	-	TRBJ1-2	-	CSARKGDYGYTF	TGCAGTGCTCGTAAGGGGGACTATGGCTACACCTTC
TRBV9	-	TRBJ1-1	-	CASSLNPSTEAFF	TGTGCCAGCAGCCTAAACCCGAGCACTGAAGCTTTCTTT
TRBV5-1	TRBD1	TRBJ1-1	few	CASSPTGRDTEAFF	TGCGCCAGCAGCCCGACAGGGAGGGACACTGAAGCTTTCTTT
TRBV7-2	-	TRBJ2-7	-	CASSRGLGKYF	TGTGCCAGCAGCCGGGGACTGGGGAAGTACTTC
TRBV19	-	TRBJ1-5	many	CASSFGQVRGQPQHF	TGTGCCAGTAGTTTCGGTCAGGTACGGGGTCAGCCCCAGCATTTT
TRBV10-3	-	TRBJ1-1	-	CAIRRGQQGPFTTEAFF	TGTGCCATCAGGAGGGGACAACAGGGACCGTTCACCACTGAAGCTTTCTTT
TRBV11-2	-	TRBJ1-5	many	CASSLGGSYSNQPQHF	TGTGCCAGCAGCTTGGGGGGCAGTTATAGCAATCAGCCCCAGCATTTT
TRBV29-1	-	TRBJ1-2	-	CSVATGPNYGYTF	TGCAGCGTCGCCACAGGGCCAAACTATGGCTACACCTTC
TRBV24-1	-	TRBJ2-5	-	CATSDSQGRETQYF	TGTGCCACCAGTGATTCTCAGGGACGAGAGACCCAGTACTTC
TRBV2	-	TRBJ2-2	many	CASSGPGELFF	TGTGCCAGCAGTGGCCCCGGGGAGCTGTTTTTT
TRBV10-2	-	TRBJ1-5	-	CASWRGGSQPQHF	TGCGCCAGCTGGAGGGGGGGTAGTCAGCCCCAGCATTTT
TRBV29-1	-	TRBJ2-7	few	CSVGGRFPYEQYF	TGCAGCGTAGGCGGCAGGTTCCCCTACGAGCAGTACTTC
TRBV20-1	-	TRBJ2-7	many	CSAREGSGFGYEQYF	TGCAGTGCTAGAGAGGGTAGCGGTTTTGGCTACGAGCAGTACTTC
TRBV12-3/TRBV12-4	-	TRBJ2-2	-	CASTPAGELFF	TGTGCCAGCACCCCGGCCGGGGAGCTGTTTTTT
TRBV5-6	-	TRBJ1-2	-	CASTGNYGYTF	TGTGCCAGCACAGGAAACTATGGCTACACCTTC
TRBV2	TRBD2	TRBJ2-2	many	CASGTSGRGGTGELFF	TGTGCCAGCGGGACTAGCGGGAGAGGGGGCACCGGGGAGCTGTTTTTT
TRBV19	-	TRBJ2-7	-	CASRRQESSYEQYF	TGTGCCAGTAGAAGACAGGAAAGCTCCTACGAGCAGTACTTC
TRBV29-1	TRBD2	TRBJ2-2	-	CSVRPGGNTGELFF	TGCAGCGTTCGCCCGGGGGGGAACACCGGGGAGCTGTTTTTT
TRBV20-1	-	TRBJ1-3	-	CSASHQGSYGYTIYF	TGCAGTGCTAGTCATCAGGGGTCCTATGGCTACACCATATATTTT
TRBV3-1	-	TRBJ1-2	-	CASSQESASRGYTF	TGTGCCAGCAGCCAAGAATCAGCCTCACGGGGCTACACCTTC
TRBV20-1	TRBD1	TRBJ2-7	few	CSARTGPYEQYF	TGCAGTGCTCGGACAGGGCCCTACGAGCAGTACTTC
TRBV7-2	-	TRBJ2-5	-	CASRPNYGGETQYF	TGTGCCAGCAGACCGAACTATGGAGGGGAGACCCAGTACTTC